This paragraph covers one TCR beta chain sequence. This CDR3 contains 16 residues. Germline CDR1 GTSNPN, CDR2 SVGIG (reference sequence). Trimming cost V 0 bases and J 1 base; bases outside gene matches: 9. The data belong to a study of control samples from healthy donors and cancer patients. Clones were sequenced by immunoSEQ multiplex PCR, and TCRdb holds only the in-frame ones, with some missing. This table holds some 150,000 clones, about 94% found once. This TCR came from a man aged 60-69 years with colorectal cancer. V gene TRBV30 combines with J gene TRBJ2-7; TRBD1 matches at 7 bases. The sample consisted of PBMCs. CDR3: CAWSVLRGRGSYEQYF. Written as DNA, the CDR3 is TGTGCCTGGAGTGTACTAAGGGGGCGCGGTTCCTACGAGCAGTACTTC.